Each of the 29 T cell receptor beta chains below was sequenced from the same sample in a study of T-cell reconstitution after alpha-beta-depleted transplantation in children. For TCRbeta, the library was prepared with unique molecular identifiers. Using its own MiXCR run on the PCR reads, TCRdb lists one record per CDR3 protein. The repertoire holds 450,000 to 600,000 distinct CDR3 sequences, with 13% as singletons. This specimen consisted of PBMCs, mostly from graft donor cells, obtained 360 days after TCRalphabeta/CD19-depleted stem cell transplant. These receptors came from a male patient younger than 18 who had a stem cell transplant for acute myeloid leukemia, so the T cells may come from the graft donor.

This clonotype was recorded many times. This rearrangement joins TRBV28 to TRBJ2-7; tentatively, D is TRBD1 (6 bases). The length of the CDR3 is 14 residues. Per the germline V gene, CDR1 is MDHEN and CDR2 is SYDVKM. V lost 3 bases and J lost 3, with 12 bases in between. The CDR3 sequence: CASSFRDRSYEQYF. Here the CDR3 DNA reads TGTGCCAGCAGTTTTCGCGACAGGAGCTACGAGCAGTACTTC.

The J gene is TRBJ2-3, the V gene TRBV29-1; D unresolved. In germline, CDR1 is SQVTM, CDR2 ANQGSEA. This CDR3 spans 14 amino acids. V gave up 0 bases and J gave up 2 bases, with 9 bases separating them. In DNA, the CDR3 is TGCAGCGTTGAAGACAGGTCCCCCACAGATACGCAGTATTTT. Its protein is CSVEDRSPTDTQYF.

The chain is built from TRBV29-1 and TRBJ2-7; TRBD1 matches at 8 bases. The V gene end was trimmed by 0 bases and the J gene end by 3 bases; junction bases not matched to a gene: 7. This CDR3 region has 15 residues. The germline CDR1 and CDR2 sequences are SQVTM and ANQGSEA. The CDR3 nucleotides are TGCAGCGTTGAAGATCTGCCAGGGGGCCACTACGAGCAGTACTTC. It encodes CSVEDLPGGHYEQYF.

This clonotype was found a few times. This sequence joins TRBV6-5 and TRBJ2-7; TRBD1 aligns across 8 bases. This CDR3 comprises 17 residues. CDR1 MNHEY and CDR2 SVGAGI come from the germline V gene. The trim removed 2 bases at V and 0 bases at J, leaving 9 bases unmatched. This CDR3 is CASSYRFGQGSSYEQYF. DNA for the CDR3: TGTGCCAGCAGTTACCGATTCGGACAGGGCAGCTCCTACGAGCAGTACTTC.

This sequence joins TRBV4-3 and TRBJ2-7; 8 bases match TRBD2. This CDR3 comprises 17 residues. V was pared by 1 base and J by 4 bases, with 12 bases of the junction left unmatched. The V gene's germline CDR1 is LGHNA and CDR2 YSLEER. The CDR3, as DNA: TGCGCCAGCAGCCAAGCAGAAAGCGGGAGTCCTAAGTACGAGCAGTACTTC. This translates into CASSQAESGSPKYEQYF.

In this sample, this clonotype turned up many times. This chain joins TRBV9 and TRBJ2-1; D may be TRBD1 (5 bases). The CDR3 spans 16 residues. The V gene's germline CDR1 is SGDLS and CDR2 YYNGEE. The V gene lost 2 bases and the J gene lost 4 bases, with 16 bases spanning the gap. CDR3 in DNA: TGTGCCAGCAGCGTCCCGGAAAGGGGATTATACAATGAGCAGTTCTTC. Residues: CASSVPERGLYNEQFF. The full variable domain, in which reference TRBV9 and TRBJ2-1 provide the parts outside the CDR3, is DSGVTQTPKHLITATGQRVTLRCSPRSGDLSVYWYQQSLDQGLQFLIQYYNGEERAKGNILERFSAQQFPDLHSELNLSSLELGDSALYFCASSVPERGLYNEQFFGPGTRLTVL.

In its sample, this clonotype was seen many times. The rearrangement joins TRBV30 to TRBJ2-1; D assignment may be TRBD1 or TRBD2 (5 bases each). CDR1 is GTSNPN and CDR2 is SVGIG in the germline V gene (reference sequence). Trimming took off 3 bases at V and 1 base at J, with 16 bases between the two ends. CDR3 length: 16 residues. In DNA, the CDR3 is TGTGCCTGGAGATCGCCGGGACGGGGATCCTACAATGAGCAGTTCTTC. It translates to CAWRSPGRGSYNEQFF.

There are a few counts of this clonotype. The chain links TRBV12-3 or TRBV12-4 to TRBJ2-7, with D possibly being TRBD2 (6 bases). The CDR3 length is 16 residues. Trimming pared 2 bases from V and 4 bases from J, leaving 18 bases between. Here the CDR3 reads CASSLSLQRRAYEQYF. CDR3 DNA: TGTGCCAGCAGTTTAAGTCTTCAACGGAGGGCTTACGAGCAGTACTTC.

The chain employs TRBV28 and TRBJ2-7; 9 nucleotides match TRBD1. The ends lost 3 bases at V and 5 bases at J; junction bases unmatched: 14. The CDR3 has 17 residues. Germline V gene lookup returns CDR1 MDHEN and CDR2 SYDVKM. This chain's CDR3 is CASSFPRTGVILHEQYF. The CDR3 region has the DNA TGTGCCAGCAGTTTTCCGAGGACAGGGGTAATTCTCCACGAGCAGTACTTC.

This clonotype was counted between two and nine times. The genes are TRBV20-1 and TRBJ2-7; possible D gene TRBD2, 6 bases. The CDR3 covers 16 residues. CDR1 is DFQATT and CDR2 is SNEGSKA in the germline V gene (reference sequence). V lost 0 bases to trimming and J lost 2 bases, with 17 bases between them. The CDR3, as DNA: TGCAGTGCTAGAGACGTTGCTAGCGCGACAACCTACGAGCAGTACTTC. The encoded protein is CSARDVASATTYEQYF.

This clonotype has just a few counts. The CDR3 DNA is TGTGCCATCAGACCCTCTCTAGCGGGAGTTGGTTATGAGCAGTTCTTC. Residues: CAIRPSLAGVGYEQFF. The chain combines TRBV10-3 with TRBJ2-1; 10 bases are shared with TRBD2. The CDR3 is made up of 16 amino acids. In germline, CDR1 is ENHRY, CDR2 SYGVKD. Trimming cost V 6 bases and J 8 bases; bases outside gene matches: 13.

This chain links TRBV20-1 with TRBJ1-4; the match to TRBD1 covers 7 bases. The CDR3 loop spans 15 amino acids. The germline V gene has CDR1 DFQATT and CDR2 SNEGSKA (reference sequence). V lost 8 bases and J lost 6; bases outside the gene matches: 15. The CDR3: CSFQTRQGRDEKLFF. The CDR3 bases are TGCAGTTTCCAGACTCGACAGGGACGGGATGAAAAACTGTTTTTT.

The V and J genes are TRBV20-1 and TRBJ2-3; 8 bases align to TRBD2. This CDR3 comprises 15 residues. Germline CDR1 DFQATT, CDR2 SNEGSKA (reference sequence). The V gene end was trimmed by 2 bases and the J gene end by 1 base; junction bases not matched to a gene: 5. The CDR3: CSARSASGRTDTQYF. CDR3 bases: TGCAGTGCTAGATCGGCTAGCGGGCGCACAGATACGCAGTATTTT.

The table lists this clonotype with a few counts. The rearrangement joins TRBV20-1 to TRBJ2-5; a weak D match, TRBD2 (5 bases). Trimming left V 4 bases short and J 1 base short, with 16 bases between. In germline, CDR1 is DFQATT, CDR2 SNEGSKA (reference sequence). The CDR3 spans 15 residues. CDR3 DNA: TGCAGTGCTAACCAATTCATCAGCGGCCAAGAGACCCAGTACTTC. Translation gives CSANQFISGQETQYF.

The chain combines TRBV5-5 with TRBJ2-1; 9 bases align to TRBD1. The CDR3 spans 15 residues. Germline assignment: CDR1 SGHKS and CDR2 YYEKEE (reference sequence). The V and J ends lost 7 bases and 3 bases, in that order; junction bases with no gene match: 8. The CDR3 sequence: CASGWTGDFYNEQFF. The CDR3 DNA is TGTGCCAGCGGGTGGACAGGGGATTTCTACAATGAGCAGTTCTTC.

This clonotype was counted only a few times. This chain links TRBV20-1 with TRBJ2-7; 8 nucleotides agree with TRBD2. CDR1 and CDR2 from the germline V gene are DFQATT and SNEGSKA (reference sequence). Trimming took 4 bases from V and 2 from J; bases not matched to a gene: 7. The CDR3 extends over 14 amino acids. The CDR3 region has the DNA TGCAGTGCTAAAAGTAGCGGGATCACCTACGAGCAGTACTTC. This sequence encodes CSAKSSGITYEQYF.

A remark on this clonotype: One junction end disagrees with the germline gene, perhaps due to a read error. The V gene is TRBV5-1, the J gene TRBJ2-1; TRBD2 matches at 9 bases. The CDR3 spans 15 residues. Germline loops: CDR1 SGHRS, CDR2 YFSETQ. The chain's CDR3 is CASAKREVLYNEQLF. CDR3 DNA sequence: TGCGCCAGCGCCAAGCGGGAGGTGCTCTACAATGAGCAGCTCTTC.

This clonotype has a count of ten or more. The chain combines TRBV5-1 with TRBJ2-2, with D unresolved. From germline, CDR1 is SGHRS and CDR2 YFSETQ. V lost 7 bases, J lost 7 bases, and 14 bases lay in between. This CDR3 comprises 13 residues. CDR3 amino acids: CASSESTNGELFF. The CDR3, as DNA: TGCGCCAGCTCGGAGTCTACGAACGGGGAGCTGTTTTTT.

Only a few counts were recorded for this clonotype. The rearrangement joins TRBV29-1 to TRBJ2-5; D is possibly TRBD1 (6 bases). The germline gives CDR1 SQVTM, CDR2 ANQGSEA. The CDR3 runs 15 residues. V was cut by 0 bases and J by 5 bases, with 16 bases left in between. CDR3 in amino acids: CSVEDLGGAGETQYF. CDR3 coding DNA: TGCAGCGTTGAAGATCTTGGGGGCGCGGGTGAGACCCAGTACTTC.

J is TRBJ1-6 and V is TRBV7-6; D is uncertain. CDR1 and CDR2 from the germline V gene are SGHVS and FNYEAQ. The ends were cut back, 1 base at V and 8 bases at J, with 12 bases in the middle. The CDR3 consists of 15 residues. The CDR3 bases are TGTGCCAGCAGCTTAGGGCCGGGAAAGCATTCACCCCTCCACTTT. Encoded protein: CASSLGPGKHSPLHF.

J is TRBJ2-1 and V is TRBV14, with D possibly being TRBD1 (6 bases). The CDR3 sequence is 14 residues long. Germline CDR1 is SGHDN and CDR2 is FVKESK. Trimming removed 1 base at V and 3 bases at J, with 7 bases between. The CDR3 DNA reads TGTGCCAGCAGCCAAGTCAGGGGCTACAATGAGCAGTTCTTC. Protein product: CASSQVRGYNEQFF.

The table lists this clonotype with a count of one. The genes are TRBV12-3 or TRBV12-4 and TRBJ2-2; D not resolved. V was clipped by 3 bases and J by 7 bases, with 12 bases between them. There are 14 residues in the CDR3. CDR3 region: CASSFPRVGGELFF. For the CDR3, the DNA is TGTGCCAGCAGTTTCCCACGAGTGGGCGGGGAGCTGTTTTTT.

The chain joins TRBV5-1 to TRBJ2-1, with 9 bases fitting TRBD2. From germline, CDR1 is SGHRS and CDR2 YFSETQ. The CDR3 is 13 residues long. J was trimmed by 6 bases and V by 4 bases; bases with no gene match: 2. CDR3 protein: CASSTTSGNEQFF. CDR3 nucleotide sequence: TGCGCCAGCAGCACGACTAGCGGCAATGAGCAGTTCTTC.

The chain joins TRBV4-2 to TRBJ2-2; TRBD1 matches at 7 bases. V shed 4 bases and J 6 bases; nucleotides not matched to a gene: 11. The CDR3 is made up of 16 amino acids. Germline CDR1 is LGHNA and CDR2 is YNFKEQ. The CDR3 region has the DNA TGTGCCAGCAGCCGCACCACAGGGGTCCAATCCGGGGAGCTGTTTTTT. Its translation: CASSRTTGVQSGELFF.

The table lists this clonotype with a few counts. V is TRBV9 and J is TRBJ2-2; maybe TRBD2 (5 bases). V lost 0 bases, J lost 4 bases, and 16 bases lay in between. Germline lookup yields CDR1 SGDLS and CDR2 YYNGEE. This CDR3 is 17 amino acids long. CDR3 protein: CASSVGPRASSTGELFF. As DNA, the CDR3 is TGTGCCAGCAGCGTAGGACCAAGAGCTAGCAGCACCGGGGAGCTGTTTTTT.

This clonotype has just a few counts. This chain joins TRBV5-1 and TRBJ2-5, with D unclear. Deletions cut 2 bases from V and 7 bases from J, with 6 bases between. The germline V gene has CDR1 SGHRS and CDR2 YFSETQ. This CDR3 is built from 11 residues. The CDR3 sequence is CASSFLGTQYF. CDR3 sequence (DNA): TGCGCCAGCAGCTTTTTAGGGACCCAGTACTTC.

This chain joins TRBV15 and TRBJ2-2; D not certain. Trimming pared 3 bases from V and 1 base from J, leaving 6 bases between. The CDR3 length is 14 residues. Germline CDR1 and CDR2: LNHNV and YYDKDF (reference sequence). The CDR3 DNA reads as TGTGCCACCAGCAGCCTCAGGAACACCGGGGAGCTGTTTTTT. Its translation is CATSSLRNTGELFF. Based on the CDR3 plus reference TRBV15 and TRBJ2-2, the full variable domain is DAMVIQNPRYQVTQFGKPVTLSCSQTLNHNVMYWYQQKSSQAPKLLFHYYDKDFNNEADTPDNFQSRRPNTSFCFLDIRSPGLGDTAMYLCATSSLRNTGELFFGEGSRLTVL.

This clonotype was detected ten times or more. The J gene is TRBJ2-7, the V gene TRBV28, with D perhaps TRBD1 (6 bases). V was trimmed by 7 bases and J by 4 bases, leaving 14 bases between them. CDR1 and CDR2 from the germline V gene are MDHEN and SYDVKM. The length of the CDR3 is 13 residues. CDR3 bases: TGTGCCAGCACTCACAGGGTTGCTTACGAGCAGTACTTC. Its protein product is CASTHRVAYEQYF.

CDR3 nucleotide sequence: TGTGCCAGCAGAGGAAGGCTAGCGAGTTCCTACAATGAGCAGTTCTTC. It translates to CASRGRLASSYNEQFF. V is TRBV2 and J is TRBJ2-1; D possibly corresponds to TRBD2 (6 bases). This CDR3 has 16 residues. Germline CDR1 reads SNHLY; CDR2 reads FYNNEI. V was shortened by 6 bases and J by 1 base, with 16 bases between the two germline ends.